This is a list of T cell receptor beta chains from one sample in a study of blood T cell repertoires in COVID-19. Profiling relied on immunoSEQ multiplex PCR, and the TCRdb table lists in-frame clones only, not all of them. The data show fewer than 350,000 clones, with about 91% seen just once and approximately 9.8% held by the top ten. The sequencing input was PBMCs or T cells enriched from blood (not recorded which). The receptor source for this set is a woman aged 40 to 50 who had recovered from COVID-19. Both conserved end residues are part of each CDR3. Each record gives: J gene, D gene, clone size, V gene, CDR3 protein, CDR3 DNA. A D gene is named only where the DNA matches it firmly. Size values are once, few and many counts, or a class for expanded clones, and some rows have none.

j_call: TRBJ2-3
d_call: TRBD2
clone_size: few
v_call: TRBV30
cdr3_aa: CAWSVQAGGPDTQYF
cdr3_nt: TGTGCCTGGAGTGTACAAGCGGGAGGGCCAGATACGCAGTATTTT

j_call: TRBJ1-1
d_call: -
clone_size: once
v_call: TRBV21-1
cdr3_aa: CASSSTGSQNTEAFF
cdr3_nt: TGTGCCAGCAGCTCTACAGGGTCCCAGAACACTGAAGCTTTCTTT

j_call: TRBJ2-5
d_call: TRBD1
clone_size: -
v_call: TRBV7-9
cdr3_aa: CASSSLRGQGAEIEETQYF
cdr3_nt: TGTGCCAGCAGCTCTCTTAGGGGTCAGGGGGCCGAGATTGAGGAGACCCAGTACTTC

j_call: TRBJ2-3
d_call: TRBD2
clone_size: -
v_call: TRBV5-5
cdr3_aa: CASSLEGLADTQYF
cdr3_nt: TGTGCCAGCAGCTTGGAGGGACTAGCGGATACGCAGTATTTT

j_call: TRBJ2-1
d_call: TRBD2
clone_size: once
v_call: TRBV7-9
cdr3_aa: CASAGENHYNEQFF
cdr3_nt: TGTGCCAGCGCGGGGGAGAACCACTACAATGAGCAGTTCTTC

j_call: TRBJ2-1
d_call: -
clone_size: -
v_call: TRBV7-3
cdr3_aa: CASSPPTDEQFF
cdr3_nt: TGTGCCAGCAGCCCCCCTACGGATGAGCAGTTCTTC

j_call: TRBJ2-5
d_call: TRBD2
clone_size: -
v_call: TRBV28
cdr3_aa: CASRLSLAGIQETQYF
cdr3_nt: TGTGCCAGCCGACTTTCCCTAGCGGGGATACAAGAGACCCAGTACTTC

j_call: TRBJ1-3
d_call: -
clone_size: -
v_call: TRBV7-2
cdr3_aa: CASSPINSGNTIYF
cdr3_nt: TGTGCCAGCAGCCCCATCAACTCTGGAAACACCATATATTTT

j_call: TRBJ2-7
d_call: -
clone_size: -
v_call: TRBV2
cdr3_aa: CASSEWGAYEQYF
cdr3_nt: TGTGCCAGCAGTGAATGGGGGGCCTACGAGCAGTACTTC

j_call: TRBJ1-2
d_call: TRBD1
clone_size: -
v_call: TRBV19
cdr3_aa: CATSSPAGTGGPNYGYTF
cdr3_nt: TGTGCCACCTCTTCTCCGGCCGGGACAGGGGGCCCCAACTATGGCTACACCTTC

j_call: TRBJ1-6
d_call: TRBD1
clone_size: -
v_call: TRBV4-3
cdr3_aa: CASSLDRANSPLHF
cdr3_nt: TGCGCCAGCAGCCTGGACAGGGCAAATTCACCCCTCCACTTT

j_call: TRBJ2-3
d_call: TRBD2
clone_size: -
v_call: TRBV14
cdr3_aa: CASSQRLLATQYF
cdr3_nt: TGTGCCAGCAGCCAACGCCTACTAGCGACGCAGTATTTT

j_call: TRBJ2-7
d_call: -
clone_size: -
v_call: TRBV9
cdr3_aa: CASSPAMADYEQYF
cdr3_nt: TGTGCCAGCAGCCCCGCAATGGCCGACTACGAGCAGTACTTC

j_call: TRBJ1-2
d_call: TRBD1
clone_size: once
v_call: TRBV5-4
cdr3_aa: CASTSSGTANYGYTF
cdr3_nt: TGTGCCAGCACCTCCTCCGGGACAGCTAACTATGGCTACACCTTC

j_call: TRBJ2-5
d_call: -
clone_size: -
v_call: TRBV7-2
cdr3_aa: CASSLVASAGWTQYF
cdr3_nt: TGTGCCAGCAGCTTAGTTGCGTCGGCAGGGTGGACCCAGTACTTC

j_call: TRBJ1-1
d_call: -
clone_size: -
v_call: TRBV2
cdr3_aa: CASSAGTEAFF
cdr3_nt: TGTGCCAGCAGTGCGGGGACTGAAGCTTTCTTT

j_call: TRBJ1-3
d_call: -
clone_size: -
v_call: TRBV18
cdr3_aa: CASSPPEPTTGNTIYF
cdr3_nt: TGTGCCAGCTCACCACCGGAACCAACTACTGGAAACACCATATATTTT

j_call: TRBJ1-1
d_call: -
clone_size: -
v_call: TRBV7-8
cdr3_aa: CASSLRWTEAFF
cdr3_nt: TGTGCCAGCAGCTTACGGTGGACTGAAGCTTTCTTT

j_call: TRBJ2-3
d_call: TRBD1
clone_size: -
v_call: TRBV6-1
cdr3_aa: CASSELDRSSTDTQYF
cdr3_nt: TGTGCCAGCAGTGAATTGGACAGGTCTAGCACAGATACGCAGTATTTT

j_call: TRBJ2-7
d_call: TRBD1
clone_size: -
v_call: TRBV28
cdr3_aa: CASSSLGTGTNEQYF
cdr3_nt: TGTGCCAGCAGTTCCCTAGGGACAGGGACGAACGAGCAGTACTTC

j_call: TRBJ1-4
d_call: TRBD1
clone_size: -
v_call: TRBV5-1
cdr3_aa: CASSLGLGQALFF
cdr3_nt: TGCGCCAGCAGCTTGGGCCTTGGACAGGCACTGTTTTTT

j_call: TRBJ1-1
d_call: TRBD1
clone_size: few
v_call: TRBV9
cdr3_aa: CASSGRQGREAFF
cdr3_nt: TGTGCCAGCAGCGGGCGACAGGGTCGAGAAGCTTTCTTT

j_call: TRBJ1-2
d_call: -
clone_size: -
v_call: TRBV9
cdr3_aa: CASSVDVQGLYGYTF
cdr3_nt: TGTGCCAGCAGCGTAGACGTACAGGGTTTGTATGGCTACACCTTC

j_call: TRBJ2-7
d_call: -
clone_size: -
v_call: TRBV5-4
cdr3_aa: CATSTRRSSYEQYF
cdr3_nt: TGTGCCACCTCGACTCGAAGGAGTTCCTACGAGCAGTACTTC

j_call: TRBJ2-3
d_call: -
clone_size: -
v_call: TRBV2
cdr3_aa: CASSPPPAGAADTQYF
cdr3_nt: TGTGCCAGCAGTCCCCCCCCGGCGGGGGCCGCAGATACGCAGTATTTT

j_call: TRBJ2-7
d_call: TRBD2
clone_size: -
v_call: TRBV7-3
cdr3_aa: CASSLTTGAGGPYEQYF
cdr3_nt: TGTGCCAGCAGCTTAACCACGGGAGCGGGAGGCCCCTACGAGCAGTACTTC

j_call: TRBJ1-2
d_call: -
clone_size: -
v_call: TRBV7-2
cdr3_aa: CASSPEKRIVEGYGYTF
cdr3_nt: TGTGCCAGCAGCCCAGAAAAACGGATCGTGGAGGGCTATGGCTACACCTTC

j_call: TRBJ2-7
d_call: -
clone_size: -
v_call: TRBV5-1
cdr3_aa: CASSLSGEPSYEQYF
cdr3_nt: TGCGCCAGCAGCTTATCGGGAGAACCCTCCTACGAGCAGTACTTC

j_call: TRBJ2-5
d_call: -
clone_size: -
v_call: TRBV7-6
cdr3_aa: CASSLEDSETQYF
cdr3_nt: TGTGCCAGCAGCTTAGAAGATAGTGAGACCCAGTACTTC

j_call: TRBJ1-4
d_call: -
clone_size: -
v_call: TRBV28
cdr3_aa: CASSYAGATNEKLFF
cdr3_nt: TGTGCCAGCAGTTACGCGGGGGCAACTAATGAAAAACTGTTTTTT

j_call: TRBJ2-7
d_call: -
clone_size: -
v_call: TRBV6-5
cdr3_aa: CASRTRTDTYEQYF
cdr3_nt: TGTGCCAGCAGAACCAGGACAGACACCTACGAGCAGTACTTC

j_call: TRBJ1-2
d_call: -
clone_size: -
v_call: TRBV19
cdr3_aa: CASSIGSGYTF
cdr3_nt: TGTGCCAGTAGTATAGGGAGCGGCTACACCTTC

j_call: TRBJ1-4
d_call: -
clone_size: -
v_call: TRBV10-2
cdr3_aa: CASSWASGEKLFF
cdr3_nt: TGCGCCAGCAGTTGGGCCTCAGGCGAAAAACTGTTTTTT

j_call: TRBJ2-3
d_call: -
clone_size: -
v_call: TRBV19
cdr3_aa: CASSILPRGDTQYF
cdr3_nt: TGTGCCAGTAGTATCCTTCCCAGGGGAGATACGCAGTATTTT

j_call: TRBJ2-3
d_call: -
clone_size: once
v_call: TRBV25-1
cdr3_aa: CASATAVFDTQYF
cdr3_nt: TGTGCCAGCGCCACAGCGGTCTTTGATACGCAGTATTTT

j_call: TRBJ1-2
d_call: -
clone_size: -
v_call: TRBV6-5
cdr3_aa: CASSYRSWGPNYGYTF
cdr3_nt: TGTGCCAGCAGTTACCGTTCCTGGGGGCCGAACTATGGCTACACCTTC

j_call: TRBJ2-1
d_call: TRBD1
clone_size: -
v_call: TRBV7-7
cdr3_aa: CASSLSRDRVEQFF
cdr3_nt: TGTGCTAGCAGCTTAAGCCGGGACAGGGTTGAGCAGTTCTTC

j_call: TRBJ2-1
d_call: TRBD2
clone_size: -
v_call: TRBV7-3
cdr3_aa: CASSLSGGSSYNEQFF
cdr3_nt: TGTGCCAGCAGCTTATCGGGGGGGAGCTCCTACAATGAGCAGTTCTTC

j_call: TRBJ1-2
d_call: TRBD1
clone_size: -
v_call: TRBV7-9
cdr3_aa: CASSLGGQGSGYTF
cdr3_nt: TGTGCCAGCAGCTTAGGAGGACAGGGGTCGGGCTACACCTTC

j_call: TRBJ1-2
d_call: TRBD1
clone_size: -
v_call: TRBV7-9
cdr3_aa: CASSLGARGRDRTLGYTF
cdr3_nt: TGTGCCAGCAGCTTAGGAGCTCGAGGCCGGGACAGGACCCTTGGCTACACCTTC

j_call: TRBJ1-5
d_call: TRBD1
clone_size: -
v_call: TRBV18
cdr3_aa: CASSPRQGDEPQHF
cdr3_nt: TGTGCCAGCTCACCTAGACAGGGCGACGAGCCCCAGCATTTT

j_call: TRBJ1-5
d_call: -
clone_size: -
v_call: TRBV29-1
cdr3_aa: CSVGQAFEQPQHF
cdr3_nt: TGCAGCGTTGGACAGGCGTTTGAACAGCCCCAGCATTTT

j_call: TRBJ2-3
d_call: -
clone_size: -
v_call: TRBV10-3
cdr3_aa: CAISELTGPGTDTQYF
cdr3_nt: TGTGCCATCAGTGAACTGACAGGTCCAGGGACAGATACGCAGTATTTT

j_call: TRBJ2-7
d_call: TRBD1
clone_size: -
v_call: TRBV30
cdr3_aa: CAWTVQGTLDEQYF
cdr3_nt: TGTGCCTGGACTGTACAGGGGACCCTAGACGAGCAGTACTTC